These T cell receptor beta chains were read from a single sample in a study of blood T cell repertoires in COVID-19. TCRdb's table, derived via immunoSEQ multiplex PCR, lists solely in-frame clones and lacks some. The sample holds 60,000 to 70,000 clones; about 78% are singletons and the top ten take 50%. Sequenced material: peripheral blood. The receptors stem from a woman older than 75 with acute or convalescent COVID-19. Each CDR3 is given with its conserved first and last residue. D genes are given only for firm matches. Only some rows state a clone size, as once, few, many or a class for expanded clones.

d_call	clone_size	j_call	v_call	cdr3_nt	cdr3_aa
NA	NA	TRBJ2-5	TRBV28	TGTGCCAGCAGTTTCCCAGGCCAAGAGACCCAGTACTTC	CASSFPGQETQYF
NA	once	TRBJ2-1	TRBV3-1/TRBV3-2	TGTGCCAGCAGCGGCCACAGGAATGAGCAGTTCTTC	CASSGHRNEQFF
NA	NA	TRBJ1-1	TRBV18	TGTGCCAGCTCCCGACAGAAGATGAACACTGAAGCTTTCTTT	CASSRQKMNTEAFF
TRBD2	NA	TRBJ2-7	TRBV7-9	TGTGCCAGCACCCTCCTAGCGGGAGGCGGTTACGAGCAGTACTTC	CASTLLAGGGYEQYF
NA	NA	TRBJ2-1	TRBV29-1	TGCAGCGCCCGGACGGGGACCTACAATGAGCAGTTCTTC	CSARTGTYNEQFF
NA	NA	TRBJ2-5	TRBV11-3	TGTGCCAGCAGCTTCGGGTCACAAGAGACCCAGTACTTC	CASSFGSQETQYF
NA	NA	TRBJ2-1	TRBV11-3	TGTGCCAGCAGCTTAGTGTCTTCTCACAATGAGCAGTTCTTC	CASSLVSSHNEQFF
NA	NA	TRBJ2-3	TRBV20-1	TGTGGGGGGGGCGTGACAGATACGCAGTATTTT	CGGGVTDTQYF
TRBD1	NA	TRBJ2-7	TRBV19	TGTGCCAGCAGCAGTGGGACAGGGCACTACGAGCAGTACTTC	CASSSGTGHYEQYF
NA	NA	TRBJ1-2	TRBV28	TGTGCCAGCAGTCCCTCTAGAAGTCCGGTTAACTATGGCTACACCTTC	CASSPSRSPVNYGYTF
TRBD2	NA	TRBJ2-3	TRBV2	TGTGCCAGCAGTGCATTTGCCGGGACTAGCGGGAGGAGCACAGATACGCAGTATTTT	CASSAFAGTSGRSTDTQYF
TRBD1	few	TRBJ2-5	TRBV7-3	TGTGCCAGCAGCTTAGGGGGACAGGCACCCCGGGAGACCCAGTACTTC	CASSLGGQAPRETQYF
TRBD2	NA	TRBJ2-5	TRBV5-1	TGCGCCAGCAGCCTCACTAGCGGTCAGACCCAGTACTTC	CASSLTSGQTQYF
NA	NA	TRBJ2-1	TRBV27	TGTGCCAGCAGTTTTTTAGACAGAGGACGAGGTGGTGAGCAGTTCTTC	CASSFLDRGRGGEQFF
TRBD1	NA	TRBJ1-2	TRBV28	TGTGCCAGCAGTTCTAACTACCCACTACAGGGGAGCGGCTACACCTTC	CASSSNYPLQGSGYTF
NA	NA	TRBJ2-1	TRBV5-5	TGTGCCAGCAGCTTGCGTTCGAGGGATACCTCCTCCTACAATGAGCAGTTCTTC	CASSLRSRDTSSYNEQFF
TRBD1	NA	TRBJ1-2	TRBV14	TGTGCCAGCAGCCAACAACAGGGGGACTATGGCTACACCTTC	CASSQQQGDYGYTF
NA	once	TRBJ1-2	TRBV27	TGTGCCAGCGCCCCCGGGACACACTATGGCTACACCTTC	CASAPGTHYGYTF
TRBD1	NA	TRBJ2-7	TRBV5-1	TGCGCCAGCAGCAGCGGGACAGGGGACGAGCAGTACTTC	CASSSGTGDEQYF
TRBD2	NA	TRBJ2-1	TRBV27	TGTGCCAGCAGTCCTCCGACAGGGACTAGCGCCTACAATGAGCAGTTCTTC	CASSPPTGTSAYNEQFF
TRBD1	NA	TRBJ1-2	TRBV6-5	TGTGCCAGCACCACAGTGAAAACAGGGGACTATGGCTACACCTTC	CASTTVKTGDYGYTF
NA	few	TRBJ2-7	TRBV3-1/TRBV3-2	TGTGCCAGCAGTCTCCACGTAGACAGACAGAGCTCCTACGAGCAGTACTTC	CASSLHVDRQSSYEQYF